This note documents a single T cell receptor (beta chain) sequence. Its antigen target is currently unknown. Qualities for individual bases were not recorded, and no much larger clone is one base off. TCRbeta CDR3 regions were amplified from genomic DNA using the immunoSEQ Assay, a bias-controlled multiplex PCR. Per the original workflow: Nucleated cell counts per sample were estimated from amplification of reference gene primers within the assay. Sequence reads were collapsed and filtered to measure the absolute abundance of every unique TCRbeta CDR3 rearrangement. For each sample, productive Simpson clonality was calculated as the square root of Simpson's diversity index across productive rearrangements. Not all clones reach the TCRdb copy of this immuneACCESS table, which keeps in-frame sequences only. Checked studies attribute under half of the gap to unresolved V genes and leave the rest unexplained. Clonal size and the V and J genes are those of that table, whereas D and trimming came from the DNA. Counted in this sample were 40,000 to 50,000 clones; around four fifths of them appeared once. The top ten constitute roughly 5% of the sample.

The germline V gene provides CDR1 MDHEN and CDR2 SYDVKM. The CDR3 runs 12 residues from the cysteine to the phenylalanine. The read is trimmed to its CDR3 DNA, 36 bases read in frame from base 1. V loses 11 bases, J loses 5 bases, and the germline ends lie 15 bases apart. The sample comes from a study of blood T cell repertoires in COVID-19 (dated by TCRdb to the early 2020s). For context, the study as a whole: Samples from collaborators originated in the United States, Italy and Spain and spanned both the acute and convalescent phases of COVID-19. The repertoires were released in a freely available public database intended as a resource for research on the immune response to SARS-CoV-2. Samples were obtained from the ongoing ImmuneRACE study (first 160 participants) and from approximately 1,200 subjects provided by 6 global collaborators. HLA class I and class II types, where available, came from metadata supplied by the sample provider rather than from assay-based typing. The prospective study material was composed of cDNA or gDNA derived from T cells, B-cell-depleted T cells, or PBMCs. The dataset comprised deeply sampled blood TCRbeta repertoires from subjects exposed to, actively infected with, or recovered from COVID-19. Nearly every sample came with metadata listing a de-identified subject ID, COVID-19 status, age in years and sex.

Whole blood was collected in K2EDTA tubes by collaborating institutions according to the institutions' own protocols. For TCRbeta analysis, collaborator samples were shipped as frozen whole blood, as isolated PBMCs, or as DNA extracted from either sample type. Results and caveats for the whole study, not just this receptor: The amount of clinical and demographic metadata varied by source and participant and was provided uncurated.

The sequence links TRBV28 to TRBJ1-1; the D gene assignment is ambiguous. What was sequenced was peripheral blood. The TCR originated in a man in his fifties or sixties with active COVID-19. The CDR3 region has the sequence CAVRTGWTEAFF. The sequenced DNA: TGTGCCGTTAGGACTGGTTGGACTGAAGCTTTCTTT.